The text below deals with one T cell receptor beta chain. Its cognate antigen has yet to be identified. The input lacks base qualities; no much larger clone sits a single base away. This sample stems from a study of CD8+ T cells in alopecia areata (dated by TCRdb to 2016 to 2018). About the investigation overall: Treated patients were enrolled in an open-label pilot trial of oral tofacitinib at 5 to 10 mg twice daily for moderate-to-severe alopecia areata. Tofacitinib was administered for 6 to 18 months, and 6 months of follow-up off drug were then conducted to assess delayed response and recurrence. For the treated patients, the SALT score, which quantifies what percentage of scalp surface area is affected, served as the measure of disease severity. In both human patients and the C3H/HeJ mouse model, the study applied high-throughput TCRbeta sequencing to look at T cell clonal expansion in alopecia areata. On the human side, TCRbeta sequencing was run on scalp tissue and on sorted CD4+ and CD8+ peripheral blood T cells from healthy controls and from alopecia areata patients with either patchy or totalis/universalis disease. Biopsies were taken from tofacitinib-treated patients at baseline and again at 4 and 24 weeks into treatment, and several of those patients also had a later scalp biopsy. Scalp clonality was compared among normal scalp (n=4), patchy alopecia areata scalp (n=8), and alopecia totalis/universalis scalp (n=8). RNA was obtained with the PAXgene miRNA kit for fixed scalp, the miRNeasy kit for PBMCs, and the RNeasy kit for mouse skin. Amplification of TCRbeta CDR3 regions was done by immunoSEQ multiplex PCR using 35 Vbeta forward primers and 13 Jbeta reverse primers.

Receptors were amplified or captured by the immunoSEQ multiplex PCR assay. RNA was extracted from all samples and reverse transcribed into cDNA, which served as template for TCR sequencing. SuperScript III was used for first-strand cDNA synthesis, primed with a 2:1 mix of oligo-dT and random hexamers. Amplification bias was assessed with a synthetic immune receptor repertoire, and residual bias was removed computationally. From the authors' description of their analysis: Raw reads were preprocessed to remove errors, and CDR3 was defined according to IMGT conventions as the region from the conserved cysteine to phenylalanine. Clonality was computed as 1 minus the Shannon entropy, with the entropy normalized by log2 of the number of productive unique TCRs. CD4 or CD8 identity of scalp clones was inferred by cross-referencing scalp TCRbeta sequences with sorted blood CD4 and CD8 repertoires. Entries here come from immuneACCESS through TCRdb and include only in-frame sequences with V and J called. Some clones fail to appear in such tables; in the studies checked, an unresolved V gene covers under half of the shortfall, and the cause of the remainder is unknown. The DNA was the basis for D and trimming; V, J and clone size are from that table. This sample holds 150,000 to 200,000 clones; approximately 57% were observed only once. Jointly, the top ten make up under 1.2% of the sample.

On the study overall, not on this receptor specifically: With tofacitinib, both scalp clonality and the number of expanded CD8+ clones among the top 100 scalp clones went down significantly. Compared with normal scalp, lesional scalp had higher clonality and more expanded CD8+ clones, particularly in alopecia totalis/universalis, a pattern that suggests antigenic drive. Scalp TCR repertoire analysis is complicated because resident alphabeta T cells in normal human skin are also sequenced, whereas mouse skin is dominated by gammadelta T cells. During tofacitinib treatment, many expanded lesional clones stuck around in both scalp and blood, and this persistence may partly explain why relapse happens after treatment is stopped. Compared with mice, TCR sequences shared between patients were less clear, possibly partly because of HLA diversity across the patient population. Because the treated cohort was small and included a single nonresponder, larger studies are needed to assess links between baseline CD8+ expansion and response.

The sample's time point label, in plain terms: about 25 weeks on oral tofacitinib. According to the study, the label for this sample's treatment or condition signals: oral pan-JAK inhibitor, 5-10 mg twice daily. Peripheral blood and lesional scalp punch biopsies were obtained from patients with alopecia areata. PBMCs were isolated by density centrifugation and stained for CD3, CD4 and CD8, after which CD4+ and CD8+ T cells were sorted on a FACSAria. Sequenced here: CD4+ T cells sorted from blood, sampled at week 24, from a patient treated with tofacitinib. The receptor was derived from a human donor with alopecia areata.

The nucleotides read TGTGCCTGGAGCGCTCGTTCCCATAATGAAAAACTGTTTTTT. Translated, this gives CAWSARSHNEKLFF. The chain uses TRBV30 and TRBJ1-4, with the D gene too uncertain to name. As encoded in the germline V gene (reference sequence), CDR1 is GTSNPN while CDR2 is SVGIG. At the junction V is shortened by 3 bases and J by 4 bases, with 12 bases in between. The CDR3 goes from the cysteine to the phenylalanine over 14 residues. Of the read, only the CDR3 DNA is kept; its 42 bases are in frame from base 1.